This TCR beta chain was recovered during a study of cytomegalovirus exposure and HLA in healthy donors. As for the study in general: Genetic ancestry analysis placed 81% of the approximately 400 donors that were genotyped in the Caucasian-associated cluster.

PCR was performed using 60 Vbeta and 13 Jbeta primers. The protocol was immunoSEQ multiplex PCR, while the TCRdb copy is restricted to in-frame clones and leaves out a portion. The repertoire holds fewer than 200,000 clones, with around 78% as singletons. The V segment lost 4 bases and the J segment 1 base; nucleotides outside the gene matches: 4. Germline CDR1 reads MGHRA; CDR2 reads YSYEKL. This CDR3 has 18 amino acids. In this sample, this clone turned up a few times. Its antigen is unknown. Study results and caveats: Sequencing depth roughly uniform across donors was assumed in presence/absence analyses.

V usage is TRBV4-1 and J usage is TRBJ2-4, with TRBD2 matching 16 bases. The source of this sequence is a female donor in good health and CMV-seronegative. The sample consisted of PBMCs. CDR3 sequence reads: CASSRGLAGGQAKNIQYF. CDR3 DNA sequence: TGCGCCAGCAGCCGGGGACTAGCGGGGGGGCAGGCCAAAAACATTCAGTACTTC.